This entry lists 20 T cell receptor beta chains sequenced from one sample in a study of blood T cell repertoires in COVID-19. Method: immunoSEQ multiplex PCR; TCRdb's copy keeps in-frame clones and lacks some. This table has some 220,000 clones, around 83% appearing once. The sample was peripheral blood. All receptors come from a woman between 65 and 79 years old with COVID-19, enrolled during active disease.

The table lists this clone with a few counts. The chain is built from TRBV10-3 and TRBJ1-4; TRBD1 agrees at 9 bases. V shed 6 bases, J shed 1 base, and the junction held 9 bases outside the gene matches. The germline V gene has CDR1 ENHRY and CDR2 SYGVKD. CDR3 length: 17 residues. CDR3 DNA sequence: TGTGCCATCAGCGGCGGCCGGACAGGGGAAACTAATGAAAAACTGTTTTTT. Translation gives CAISGGRTGETNEKLFF.

The chain recombines TRBV5-3 with TRBJ2-3; TRBD2 matches at 8 bases. TRBV5-3 is assigned to the ORF class and has an uncertain function. The CDR3 is 21 amino acids. V shed 0 bases, J shed 0 bases, and the junction held 18 bases outside the gene matches. For the CDR3, the DNA is TGTGCCAGAAGCTTGGCCGGGTGCGGGAGGACATTGAGCATCAGCACAGATACGCAGTATTTT. Protein sequence: CARSLAGCGRTLSISTDTQYF.

This clone was observed a few times. V gene TRBV7-9 combines with J gene TRBJ2-2, with D perhaps TRBD2 (5 bases). Germline assignment: CDR1 SEHNR and CDR2 FQNEAQ (reference sequence). Between the trimmed V and J ends, which lost 0 bases and 2 bases, there was a span of 7 bases. The CDR3 is 15 amino acids. The CDR3 DNA reads TGTGCCAGCAGCTTAGCTCGGGGAAACACCGGGGAGCTGTTTTTT. This sequence encodes CASSLARGNTGELFF.

The CDR3 nucleotides are TGTGCCAGCAACCCTCCTCTCGGGCAGGGGGACACCGGGGAGCTGTTTTTT. Translating it yields CASNPPLGQGDTGELFF. This chain uses TRBV7-8 with TRBJ2-2; the match to TRBD1 covers 7 bases. There are 17 residues in the CDR3. After removal of 7 bases from V and 3 bases from J, the junction contained 14 bases not matched to a gene. Germline V gene data show CDR1 as SGHVS and CDR2 as FQNEAQ.

With regard to this clone: The sample carries other DNA sequences with the same CDR3. The chain recombines TRBV5-1 with TRBJ1-1; 7 bases match TRBD1. The trim removed 4 bases at V and 0 bases at J, leaving 6 bases unmatched. The CDR3 totals 15 residues. Germline loops: CDR1 SGHRS, CDR2 YFSETQ. The CDR3 coding sequence is TGCGCCAGCAGCCTACGACAGGGCCTGAACACTGAAGCTTTCTTT. This sequence encodes CASSLRQGLNTEAFF. The complete variable domain, with remaining parts taken from reference TRBV5-1 and TRBJ1-1, reads KAGVTQTPRYLIKTRGQQVTLSCSPISGHRSVSWYQQTPGQGLQFLFEYFSETQRNKGNFPGRFSGRQFSNSRSEMNVSTLELGDSALYLCASSLRQGLNTEAFFGQGTRLTVV.

This chain connects TRBV19 to TRBJ1-1, with TRBD1 identical over 7 bases. The V segment lost 7 bases and the J segment 5 bases; nucleotides outside the gene matches: 7. This CDR3 contains 13 residues. Looked up from germline, CDR1 is LNHDA and CDR2 is SQIVND (reference sequence). The CDR3 is CASTHRGDTEAFF. DNA for the CDR3: TGTGCCAGTACCCACAGGGGTGATACTGAAGCTTTCTTT.

This chain uses TRBV9 with TRBJ2-7; 8 bases line up with TRBD1. This CDR3 has 17 amino acids. Germline CDR1 reads SGDLS; CDR2 reads YYNGEE. The J segment lost 6 bases and the V segment lost 4 bases, leaving 18 bases of the junction unmatched. CDR3 nucleotide sequence: TGTGCCAGCAGCCCAGGGCCCGCCGGCAGGGGGCCGCGCGAGCAGTACTTC. This translates into CASSPGPAGRGPREQYF.

The CDR3: CASSYSRDRVSNEQFF. The CDR3 DNA follows: TGTGCCAGCAGTTACTCGAGGGACAGGGTTTCCAATGAGCAGTTCTTC. This chain links TRBV6-2 or TRBV6-3 with TRBJ2-1; 9 bases line up with TRBD1. The CDR3 length is 16 residues. V lost 0 bases, J lost 6 bases, and 6 bases stayed unmatched. CDR1 MNHEY and CDR2 SVGEGT come from the germline V gene.

In nucleotides, the CDR3 is TGTGCCAGCAGCCAAGTCCCACAGGGCTACGAGCAGTACTTC. Residues: CASSQVPQGYEQYF. The V call is TRBV3-1 (or the pseudogene TRBV3-2), the J call TRBJ2-7; maybe TRBD1 (6 bases). Trimming took off 1 base at V and 3 bases at J, with 10 bases between the two ends. The germline gives CDR1 LGHDT, CDR2 YNNKEL (reference sequence). CDR3 size: 14 residues.

The chain has TRBV4-1 and TRBJ2-7; 9 bases are a match to TRBD2. The V segment lost 4 bases and the J segment 3 bases; nucleotides outside the gene matches: 4. The germline V gene encodes CDR1 MGHRA and CDR2 YSYEKL. The CDR3 has 14 residues. In nucleotides, the CDR3 is TGCGCCAGCAGCCGTAGCGGGAGCGGCTACGAGCAGTACTTC. As protein: CASSRSGSGYEQYF.

The CDR3: CALPGAGEYEETQYF. CDR3 DNA sequence: TGTGCCCTACCAGGTGCAGGGGAGTACGAAGAGACCCAGTACTTC. The rearrangement links TRBV10-3 to TRBJ2-5; possibly TRBD1 for D (6 bases). Germline values: CDR1 ENHRY, CDR2 SYGVKD. Trimming cost V 11 bases and J 3 bases, with 22 bases left between them. The CDR3 has 15 residues.

J is TRBJ2-7 and V is TRBV6-5, with D possibly TRBD1 on 6 matching bases. The ends were cut back, 10 bases at V and 1 base at J, with 14 bases in the middle. The CDR3 is made up of 13 amino acids. The germline V gene encodes CDR1 MNHEY and CDR2 SVGAGI. In DNA, the CDR3 is TGTGCCACTTCCCCGCAGGGGTCCTACGAGCAGTACTTC. This codes for CATSPQGSYEQYF.

V gene TRBV11-3 combines with J gene TRBJ2-1; D possibly corresponds to TRBD2 (6 bases). The CDR3 runs 12 residues. Trimming took 8 bases from V and 7 from J, leaving 12 bases between them. Germline V CDR1 and CDR2: SGHNT, YENEEA. CDR3: CASGGGKNEQFF. DNA for the CDR3: TGTGCCAGCGGCGGAGGGAAGAATGAGCAGTTCTTC.

The gene calls are TRBV7-2 and TRBJ2-7; D call uncertain. Trimming stripped 6 bases from V and 2 bases from J, with 11 bases between. Germline V gene sequence: CDR1 SGHTA, CDR2 FQGNSA. CDR3 size: 13 residues. This CDR3 reads CASSYDSTYEQYF. In DNA form, the CDR3 reads TGTGCCAGCAGTTATGACTCAACCTACGAGCAGTACTTC.

The chain employs TRBV28 and TRBJ2-7; 8 bases map to TRBD1. The trim removed 3 bases at V and 7 bases at J, leaving 8 bases unmatched. The CDR3 extends over 14 amino acids. The germline V gene encodes CDR1 MDHEN and CDR2 SYDVKM. CDR3: CASSFPGGGGEQYF. The CDR3 nucleotides are TGTGCCAGCAGTTTTCCAGGGGGCGGCGGGGAGCAGTACTTC.

The chain couples TRBV11-2 to TRBJ2-1, with TRBD2 matching over 11 bases. Unmatched junction bases numbered 11, after V lost 8 bases and J lost 8 bases. CDR1 and CDR2 from the germline V gene are SGHAT and FQNNGV. The CDR3 runs to 15 residues. The CDR3 DNA follows: TGTGCCAGCGGTTCATCAACTAGCGGGAGATATGAGCAGTTCTTC. Translated: CASGSSTSGRYEQFF.

The rearrangement uses TRBV5-1 and TRBJ2-2, with 9 nucleotides matching TRBD2. The length of the CDR3 is 15 residues. J was trimmed by 8 bases and V by 1 base; bases with no gene match: 6. Germline loops: CDR1 SGHRS, CDR2 YFSETQ. The CDR3: CASSLTSGRLGELFF. The CDR3, as DNA: TGCGCCAGCAGCTTGACTAGCGGGCGATTAGGGGAGCTGTTTTTT.

This chain joins TRBV3-1 (or the pseudogene TRBV3-2) and TRBJ2-7, with TRBD2 matching 10 bases. This CDR3 comprises 15 residues. V shed 1 base, J shed 4 bases, and the junction held 4 bases outside the gene matches. Germline loops: CDR1 LGHDT, CDR2 YNNKEL (reference sequence). The CDR3 here is CASSQGLAGGYEQYF. The CDR3 DNA follows: TGTGCCAGCAGCCAAGGATTAGCGGGAGGTTACGAGCAGTACTTC.

This chain connects TRBV11-3 to TRBJ2-7; D possibly corresponds to TRBD1 (5 bases). Germline lookup yields CDR1 SGHNT and CDR2 YENEEA. There are 13 residues in the CDR3. The V and J ends lost 5 bases and 7 bases respectively, with 15 bases between them. The CDR3 DNA sequence: TGTGCCAGCAGCCAAAATGGGGCTGGGGAGCAGTACTTC. Protein sequence: CASSQNGAGEQYF. The entire variable domain, with the rest obtained from reference TRBV11-3 and TRBJ2-7, is as follows: EAGVVQSPRYKIIEKKQPVAFWCNPISGHNTLYWYLQNLGQGPELLIRYENEEAVDDSQLPKDRFSAERLKGVDSTLKIQPAELGDSAVYLCASSQNGAGEQYFGPGTRLTVT.

A single count supports this clone. The CDR3 region has the DNA TGTGCCAGCAGCACCGCCGGGGACAGTGGAGTTCCTGAAGCTTTCTTT. Translating it yields CASSTAGDSGVPEAFF. V and J are TRBV28 and TRBJ1-1, with 7 bases fitting TRBD1. Germline loops: CDR1 MDHEN, CDR2 SYDVKM. J gave up 6 bases and V 6 bases, and 16 bases lay outside the gene matches. The CDR3 covers 16 residues.